This T cell receptor beta chain came from a study of T cell responses to AZD1222 COVID-19 vaccine. This clone was recorded once. Its antigen remains unidentified. The protocol was immunoSEQ multiplex PCR, while the TCRdb copy is restricted to in-frame clones and leaves out a portion. The sample has 90,000 to 110,000 clones; 91% are singletons. CDR1 and CDR2 (germline): PRHDT, FYEKMQ (reference sequence). V was shortened by 1 base and J by 1 base, with 5 bases between the two germline ends. The CDR3 runs 14 residues. Study-wide results and limits: Spike was spanned by vaccine-associated CD4 TCRs, with dominance at 160-218 and 743-854. Reportedly, close to half of spike-specific TCRs are directed against unmutated variant regions. With two AZD1222 doses given, Spike-specific TCR breadth and depth both rose.

This clonotype originated in an adult in good health. This sequence joins TRBV13 and TRBJ2-1, with no clear D. The sample consisted of peripheral blood, taken on day 0 of AZD1222 vaccination. The CDR3 loop reads CASSLVGSYNEQFF. The CDR3 DNA follows: TGTGCCAGCAGCTTAGTGGGATCCTACAATGAGCAGTTCTTC.